Below are 8 T cell receptor beta chains sequenced from a single sample in a study of Ad26.COV2.S vaccination and SARS-CoV-2 variants. Profiled with immunoSEQ multiplex PCR; TCRdb holds only in-frame clones, not every one. The table lists 300,000 to 400,000 clones, approximately 81% of them singletons. The treatment here: 19 received Ad26.COV2.S at low or high dose, single or two shots; several received placebo; per-sample allocation not given. Sample collection was performed on day 63 after the first vaccine or placebo injection. Source: peripheral blood, taken in a trial of Ad26.COV2.S vaccine versus placebo. These receptor sequences come from a person aged 18-65 years who received the Ad26.COV2.S COVID-19 vaccine or a placebo.

This chain uses TRBV19 with TRBJ1-4; tentative D call: TRBD1 (6 bases). The V gene lost 7 bases and the J gene lost 6 bases, with 9 bases spanning the gap. The CDR3 length is 12 residues. Germline loops: CDR1 LNHDA, CDR2 SQIVND (reference sequence). The CDR3 DNA follows: TGTGCCAGTAACAGGGACGATGAAAAACTGTTTTTT. It is translated as CASNRDDEKLFF.

The count of this clone is one. J is TRBJ2-1 and V is TRBV11-2, with TRBD2 matching over 10 bases. Trimming took 1 base from V and 4 from J; bases not matched to a gene: 1. From germline, CDR1 is SGHAT and CDR2 FQNNGV. This CDR3 comprises 15 residues. The CDR3 protein is CASSLGTSGYNEQFF. Written as DNA, the CDR3 is TGTGCCAGCAGCTTAGGGACTAGCGGATACAATGAGCAGTTCTTC.

As for this clone: Other DNA sequences of this sample code for an identical CDR3. CDR3: CASSVGQGQETQYF. DNA of the CDR3: TGTGCCAGCAGCGTAGGCCAGGGGCAGGAGACCCAGTACTTC. The J gene is TRBJ2-5, the V gene TRBV9; D is perhaps TRBD1 (6 bases). Deletions cut 0 bases from V and 5 bases from J, with 11 bases between. CDR1 and CDR2 (germline): SGDLS, YYNGEE. The CDR3 has 14 amino acids.

The chain employs TRBV30 and TRBJ1-4, with D possibly matching TRBD1 (6 bases). Germline V CDR1 and CDR2: GTSNPN, SVGIG (reference sequence). The CDR3 totals 14 residues. The V gene lost 0 bases and the J gene lost 6 bases, with 11 bases spanning the gap. The CDR3 sequence is CAWSVYGGDEKLFF. The CDR3 coding sequence is TGTGCCTGGAGTGTATACGGGGGCGATGAAAAACTGTTTTTT.

A few counts support this clone. The chain uses TRBV28 and TRBJ1-2, with D uncertain. Between the trimmed V and J ends, which lost 3 bases and 13 bases, there was a span of 12 bases. Germline V gene sequence: CDR1 MDHEN, CDR2 SYDVKM. CDR3 length: 11 amino acids. The CDR3 reads CASSLTTAVTF. The CDR3 DNA reads TGTGCCAGCAGTTTGACTACAGCCGTCACCTTC.

This chain connects TRBV27 to TRBJ2-5; 10 bases map to TRBD1. The CDR3 extends over 15 amino acids. V dropped 8 bases and J dropped 5; count of bases not matched to a gene: 11. The germline CDR1 and CDR2 sequences are MNHEY and SMNVEV (reference sequence). The CDR3, as DNA: TGTGCCAGCCGCTCTTTCGGGACAGGGGAGGAGACCCAGTACTTC. As protein: CASRSFGTGEETQYF.

The chain couples TRBV5-1 to TRBJ1-6; 8 bases are shared with TRBD1. Trimming cost V 0 bases and J 10 bases; bases outside gene matches: 9. This CDR3 contains 16 residues. CDR1 is SGHRS and CDR2 is YFSETQ in the germline V gene. The DNA for the CDR3 is TGCGCCAGCAGCTTGGCCCCCGACAGGGGTTGGTCACCCCTCCACTTT. Amino acids: CASSLAPDRGWSPLHF.

The chain is built from TRBV5-1 and TRBJ2-7; 7 nucleotides line up with TRBD1. Germline V gives CDR1 SGHRS, CDR2 YFSETQ. This CDR3 comprises 14 residues. V gave up 5 bases and J gave up 6 bases; unmatched junction bases: 11. Here the CDR3 reads CASRGTDGPSEQYF. CDR3 DNA: TGCGCCAGCAGAGGGACAGACGGACCCAGCGAGCAGTACTTC.